The 16 T cell receptor beta chains given below trace back to one sample, sequenced in a study of vaccination effects on CD4 cells after COVID-19. The data were produced by immunoSEQ multiplex PCR, yet TCRdb's version contains in-frame clones alone and is incomplete. The table records more than 60,000 clones, 70% to 75% of them present only once. CD4+ T cell isolation took place after about nine days of culture. Each participant was administered two doses of either the BNT162b2 or the mRNA-1273 vaccine. No antigen has been assigned to these receptors. The specimen comprised CD4+ T cells from PBMCs cultured without peptide, sampled after COVID-19 vaccination. These receptors were taken from a human donor who received a COVID-19 vaccine.

The chain carries TRBV28 and TRBJ2-3; tentatively, D is TRBD2 (5 bases). V was trimmed by 2 bases and J by 4 bases, leaving 25 bases between them. Germline CDR1 MDHEN, CDR2 SYDVKM. The CDR3 is made up of 19 amino acids. The DNA for the CDR3 is TGTGCCAGCAGTTTACGATCCCAACTAGTTCGTAATACTGCAGATACGCAGTATTTT. It yields the protein CASSLRSQLVRNTADTQYF.

J is TRBJ2-3 and V is TRBV29-1, with D maybe TRBD2 (5 bases). V shed 2 bases and J shed 6 bases, with 9 bases lying between them. Germline V gives CDR1 SQVTM, CDR2 ANQGSEA. This CDR3 has 12 residues. DNA of the CDR3: TGCAGCGTTGAACTAGCTCGGGATACGCAGTATTTT. This encodes CSVELARDTQYF.

The J gene is TRBJ2-4, the V gene TRBV18; D gene ambiguous. The CDR3 has 16 amino acids. In germline, CDR1 is KGHSH, CDR2 LQKENI. V lost 3 bases, J lost 4 bases, and 16 bases lay in between. CDR3 DNA: TGTGCCAGCTCACCTTATGGGGATATTATTAAAAACATTCAGTACTTC. Protein sequence: CASSPYGDIIKNIQYF.

This clone was detected only once. V is TRBV5-6 and J is TRBJ2-2; D call uncertain. V was cut by 7 bases and J by 3 bases, with 13 bases left in between. In germline, CDR1 is SGHDT, CDR2 YYEEEE. The CDR3 runs to 14 residues. CDR3 sequence reads: CASQRVGYTGELFF. CDR3 DNA: TGTGCCAGCCAGCGCGTGGGCTACACCGGGGAGCTGTTTTTT.

On this clone: The conserved phenylalanine or tryptophan is not found at the CDR3 terminus, so this likely reflects a read error. The DNA is omitted, as the CDR3 cannot be located on it reliably, and the CDR3 follows TCRdb's listing. The chain combines TRBV20-1 with TRBJ2-7; TRBD2 is the table's D call and was not checked against the DNA. The CDR3 comprises 11 residues, both ends counted. CDR1 is DFQATT and CDR2 is SNEGSKA in the germline V gene (reference sequence). Here the CDR3 reads CSARDSPLSII.

The rearrangement uses TRBV7-8 and TRBJ2-3; no reliable D call. This CDR3 is 16 amino acids long. Germline V gene lookup returns CDR1 SGHVS and CDR2 FQNEAQ. The V end was cut by 5 bases, the J end by 7 bases, with 22 bases between. CDR3: CASSTRQSSRLNTQYF. DNA of the CDR3: TGTGCCAGCAGCACCCGACAATCAAGCCGCTTGAATACGCAGTATTTT.

This CDR3 reads CASSLDLLTYEQYV. The CDR3 nucleotides read TGTGCCAGCAGCTTAGATCTCCTCACCTACGAGCAGTACGTC. The V gene is TRBV11-2, the J gene TRBJ2-7; D is unclear. The CDR3 is made up of 14 amino acids. The V gene's germline CDR1 is SGHAT and CDR2 FQNNGV. The V and J ends lost 0 bases and 2 bases respectively, with 8 bases between them.

The CDR3 here is CAWRGQGPYGYTF. The CDR3 region has the DNA TGTGCCTGGAGGGGACAGGGACCCTATGGCTACACCTTC. The gene calls are TRBV30 and TRBJ1-2; 9 bases fit TRBD1. With 3 bases clipped from V and 4 bases from J, the junction kept 3 bases outside the gene matches. CDR3 length: 13 residues. CDR1 GTSNPN and CDR2 SVGIG come from the germline V gene (reference sequence).

This sequence joins TRBV6-5 and TRBJ2-3, with D hard to call. Trimming pared 4 bases from V and 4 bases from J, leaving 9 bases between. Germline V lookup: CDR1 MNHEY, CDR2 SVGAGI. This CDR3 is built from 13 residues. CDR3 protein: CASSSNEADTQYF. Here the CDR3 DNA reads TGTGCCAGCAGTTCCAACGAGGCAGATACGCAGTATTTT.

The rearrangement joins TRBV12-3 or TRBV12-4 to TRBJ1-2; D unresolved. The CDR3 extends over 12 amino acids. V was cut by 6 bases and J by 4 bases, with 9 bases left in between. The CDR3 nucleotides read TGTGCCAGCAGGGACGACACCTATGGCTACACCTTC. Encoded protein: CASRDDTYGYTF.

The chain links TRBV6-5 to TRBJ2-4, with D possibly being TRBD2 (5 bases). Looked up from germline, CDR1 is MNHEY and CDR2 is SVGAGI. V was shortened by 0 bases and J by 1 base, with 10 bases between the two germline ends. The CDR3 totals 16 residues. The CDR3 nucleotides are TGTGCCAGCAGTTACTCACGGGGAATGGCCAAAAACATTCAGTACTTC. Its translation is CASSYSRGMAKNIQYF.

The chain combines TRBV9 with TRBJ1-6; D not resolved. Germline values: CDR1 SGDLS, CDR2 YYNGEE. Trimming took off 3 bases at V and 9 bases at J, with 7 bases between the two ends. The CDR3 spans 12 residues. CDR3 DNA: TGTGCCAGCAGCGGGGGTGGTTCACCCCTCCACTTT. Its protein product is CASSGGGSPLHF.

J is TRBJ2-5 and V is TRBV2; D gene uncertain. Between the trimmed V and J ends, which lost 7 bases and 1 base, there was a span of 10 bases. The CDR3 has 13 residues. Germline CDR1 and CDR2: SNHLY and FYNNEI. The CDR3 protein is CASMRLTQETQYF. The CDR3 DNA reads TGTGCCAGCATGCGACTGACCCAAGAGACCCAGTACTTC.

This clone was seen only once. The CDR3: CATSRTGRNGYTF. CDR3 DNA: TGTGCCACCAGCCGGACAGGGCGGAATGGCTACACCTTC. The gene calls are TRBV24-1 and TRBJ1-2; 8 bases map to TRBD1. CDR3 length equals 13 residues. Germline V lookup: CDR1 KGHDR, CDR2 SFDVKD. J was trimmed by 6 bases and V by 7 bases; bases with no gene match: 6.

J is TRBJ1-4 and V is TRBV3-1 (or the pseudogene TRBV3-2); no reliable D call. Germline V gene lookup returns CDR1 LGHDT and CDR2 YNNKEL (reference sequence). Trimming left V 4 bases short and J 11 bases short, with 11 bases between. The CDR3 length is 12 residues. CDR3 in DNA: TGTGCCAGCAGCCCCCCCTCTGACAAACTGTTTTTT. It yields the protein CASSPPSDKLFF.

The genes are TRBV29-1 and TRBJ2-3; the match to TRBD2 covers 8 bases. The germline CDR1 and CDR2 sequences are SQVTM and ANQGSEA. This CDR3 contains 14 residues. V shed 5 bases, J shed 4 bases, and the junction held 8 bases outside the gene matches. In DNA, the CDR3 is TGCAGCGTTTTGCGGGGGGTACCCGCAGATACGCAGTATTTT. Translating gives CSVLRGVPADTQYF.